This T cell receptor beta chain stems from a study of cytomegalovirus exposure and HLA in healthy donors. The method was immunoSEQ multiplex PCR; TCRdb's version includes in-frame clones alone and lacks a portion of them. The sample includes 250,000 to 350,000 clones, roughly 87% of them seen just once. V lost 0 bases and J lost 3, with 12 bases in between. The V gene's germline CDR1 is LNHNV and CDR2 YYDKDF (reference sequence). CDR3 length: 16 amino acids. This TCR derives from a woman in her 30s in good health and CMV-seropositive. What was sequenced was PBMCs. This chain uses TRBV15 with TRBJ1-5; D call uncertain. The CDR3 here is CATSRDLAEINQPQHF. DNA for the CDR3: TGTGCCACCAGCAGAGATCTGGCAGAAATCAATCAGCCCCAGCATTTT.